The 31 T cell receptor beta chains below were found in one sample sequenced in a study of blood T cells in healthy people across ages. Primers used in a second PCR of about 7 to 11 cycles were a sample-barcoded 5' primer and a J-beta primer mix. Via MiXCR, TCRdb re-called the 5' RACE reads, giving one row per CDR3 protein. The profile shows about 1,800,000 distinct CDR3 sequences, roughly 30% of them singletons. Input material: blood. These receptors were obtained from a woman aged 25 to 39 in good health.

The chain combines TRBV18 with TRBJ2-5; possibly TRBD2 for D (5 bases). CDR3 length: 15 amino acids. CDR1 is KGHSH and CDR2 is LQKENI in the germline V gene. Trimming shortened V by 3 bases and J by 5 bases, and 16 bases separated the two germline ends. In DNA form, the CDR3 reads TGTGCCAGCTCACCCGTAGTTTCAAGAGGGGAGACCCAGTACTTC. Translating gives CASSPVVSRGETQYF. The full variable domain, its missing parts supplied by reference TRBV18 and TRBJ2-5, is NAGVMQNPRHLVRRRGQEARLRCSPMKGHSHVYWYRQLPEEGLKFMVYLQKENIIDESGMPKERFSAEFPKEGPSILRIQQVVRGDSAAYFCASSPVVSRGETQYFGPGTRLLVL.

This chain links TRBV21-1 with TRBJ2-3. TRBV21-1 is listed as a pseudogene. The CDR3 spans 13 residues. The chain's CDR3 is CASSIPYTDTQYF. The CDR3 DNA reads TGTGCCAGCAGCATTCCGTACACAGATACGCAGTATTTT.

This clonotype was seen ten or more times. The chain has TRBV4-1 and TRBJ2-5, with a weak D call TRBD1 (5 bases). Germline values: CDR1 MGHRA, CDR2 YSYEKL. The CDR3 length is 14 residues. Trimming shortened V by 4 bases and J by 5 bases, and 14 bases separated the two germline ends. In nucleotides, the CDR3 is TGCGCCAGCAGCCGGGTGGCAGGGCTGGAGACCCAGTACTTC. Protein: CASSRVAGLETQYF.

This clonotype has a count of ten or more. The rearrangement links TRBV4-3 to TRBJ2-7; D is unclear. The CDR3 extends over 15 amino acids. V dropped 0 bases and J dropped 4 bases, with 13 bases sitting between them. The germline gives CDR1 LGHNA, CDR2 YSLEER. The CDR3 nucleotides are TGCGCCAGCAGCCAAGATCACTATCGCGTGTACGAGCAGTACTTC. It specifies CASSQDHYRVYEQYF.

The table lists this clonotype with a few counts. The chain links TRBV28 to TRBJ2-5, with a weak D call TRBD1 (6 bases). V lost 4 bases, J lost 4 bases, and 16 bases lay in between. CDR3 length equals 15 residues. Germline V gene lookup returns CDR1 MDHEN and CDR2 SYDVKM. As DNA, the CDR3 is TGTGCCAGCAGTTCTAACAGGGTTAGTGGAGAGACCCAGTACTTC. Protein sequence: CASSSNRVSGETQYF. The full variable domain, rest sourced from reference TRBV28 and TRBJ2-5, is DVKVTQSSRYLVKRTGEKVFLECVQDMDHENMFWYRQDPGLGLRLIYFSYDVKMKEKGDIPEGYSVSREKKERFSLILESASTNQTSMYLCASSSNRVSGETQYFGPGTRLLVL.

This clonotype was counted many times. The V gene is TRBV7-6, the J gene TRBJ2-1; 8 nucleotides match TRBD2. The CDR3 length is 14 residues. Germline V gene data show CDR1 as SGHVS and CDR2 as FNYEAQ. V lost 5 bases to trimming and J lost 8 bases; unmatched junction nucleotides: 8. For the CDR3, the DNA is TGTGCCAGCAGCCCGGGACTAGGGGTCGATGAGCAGTTCTTC. Amino acids: CASSPGLGVDEQFF.

This clonotype was counted between two and nine times. The chain uses TRBV20-1 and TRBJ1-6; maybe TRBD1 (5 bases). Trimming pared 3 bases from V and 6 bases from J, leaving 15 bases between. The CDR3 has 15 amino acids. From germline, CDR1 is DFQATT and CDR2 SNEGSKA (reference sequence). CDR3 nucleotide sequence: TGCAGTGCTAGCCGCCAGGGAAGGGGTAATTCACCCCTCCACTTT. Its translation: CSASRQGRGNSPLHF.

This chain uses TRBV25-1 with TRBJ1-5; no clear D gene. Germline CDR1 and CDR2: MGHDK and SYGVNS. This CDR3 has 14 residues. Deletions cut 2 bases from V and 3 bases from J, with 8 bases between. The DNA for the CDR3 is TGTGCCAGCAGTGAAGCGTTTTTCAATCAGCCCCAGCATTTT. Residues: CASSEAFFNQPQHF.

Comment on this clonotype: One end of the junction is discordant with germline, which a read error may explain. The chain employs TRBV5-6 and TRBJ2-5; the match to TRBD2 covers 12 bases. Per the germline V gene, CDR1 is SGHDT and CDR2 is YYEEEE. The CDR3 is 17 amino acids. CDR3 coding DNA: TGTGCCAGCAGCTGGCTAGCGGGAGGGCCGGGGAGAGAGACTCAGTACTTC. It specifies CASSWLAGGPGRETQYF.

V is TRBV20-1 and J is TRBJ2-1; D not resolved. Germline loops: CDR1 DFQATT, CDR2 SNEGSKA (reference sequence). V lost 3 bases to trimming and J lost 0 bases, with 12 bases between them. The CDR3 contains 15 residues. The CDR3 DNA is TGCAGTGCTAGGGACCAAGCGCGCTCCTACAATGAGCAGTTCTTC. It is translated as CSARDQARSYNEQFF.

With respect to this clonotype: The junction does not match germline at one end; this may be a read error. This chain uses TRBV6-5 with TRBJ1-6; D remains unclear. This CDR3 is 12 amino acids long. Germline assignment: CDR1 MNHEY and CDR2 SVGAGI. CDR3 in amino acids: CASSYIGSPFHF. CDR3 sequence (DNA): TGTGCCAGCAGTTACATAGGGTCACCCTTCCACTTT.

This clonotype was observed a handful of times. The chain combines TRBV7-2 with TRBJ2-7, with D perhaps TRBD1 (5 bases). This CDR3 is built from 14 residues. V lost 5 bases to trimming and J lost 2 bases, with 13 bases between them. Germline V gene lookup returns CDR1 SGHTA and CDR2 FQGNSA. The CDR3 DNA follows: TGTGCCAGCAGCACAGGACGGCTGACCTACGAGCAGTACTTC. This codes for CASSTGRLTYEQYF.

The CDR3 bases are TGTGCCAGCAGCTTAGCCGGGAACCATGACGAGCAGTACTTC. Its translation: CASSLAGNHDEQYF. The chain uses TRBV11-2 and TRBJ2-4; D is perhaps TRBD2 (5 bases). The J call may be wrong; the DNA end is better matched by TRBJ2-7. CDR1 is SGHAT and CDR2 is FQNNGV in the germline V gene. This CDR3 region has 14 residues.

This chain joins TRBV14 and TRBJ2-4, with 7 bases matching TRBD1. The DNA end is more similar to TRBJ2-7, so the J call may be wrong. The CDR3 loop spans 17 amino acids. The germline V gene encodes CDR1 SGHDN and CDR2 FVKESK. This chain's CDR3 is CASSHNLYRQGRGEQYF. CDR3 in DNA: TGTGCCAGCAGTCACAATCTATACCGACAGGGCCGGGGCGAGCAGTACTTC.

This clonotype appeared a few times. The junction differs from germline at one of its ends, possibly a read error. This rearrangement joins TRBV20-1 to TRBJ1-2; D uncertain. Germline V gene lookup returns CDR1 DFQATT and CDR2 SNEGSKA (reference sequence). The CDR3 spans 16 residues. CDR3 nucleotide sequence: TGCAGTGCTAGAGATCCTACAGCCAAGGCGTTCTATGGCTGCACCTTC. This sequence encodes CSARDPTAKAFYGCTF.

The rearrangement uses TRBV20-1 and TRBJ2-3, with TRBD2 as a possible D gene (6 bases). This CDR3 has 14 amino acids. Trimming took 7 bases from V and 2 from J, leaving 16 bases between them. Per the germline V gene, CDR1 is DFQATT and CDR2 is SNEGSKA (reference sequence). CDR3 sequence reads: CSVLAGPYTDTQYF. Written as DNA, the CDR3 is TGCAGTGTCCTGGCGGGGCCGTACACAGATACGCAGTATTTT.

The CDR3 region has the DNA TGCAGCGTTGACTTTGGGAAGTGGGGAGCCAAAAACATTCAGTACTTC. This codes for CSVDFGKWGAKNIQYF. The rearrangement links TRBV29-1 to TRBJ2-4, with D unclear. Trimming took off 3 bases at V and 0 bases at J, with 15 bases between the two ends. This CDR3 is built from 16 residues. The germline CDR1 and CDR2 sequences are SQVTM and ANQGSEA.

J is TRBJ2-7 and V is TRBV10-1; the D is unclear. Germline V gene lookup returns CDR1 WNHNN and CDR2 SYGVQD (reference sequence). The CDR3 loop spans 14 amino acids. V gave up 3 bases and J gave up 9 bases, with 18 bases separating them. CDR3 residues: CASSDPTKPQRQYF. The DNA of the CDR3 is TGCGCCAGCAGTGACCCCACGAAACCGCAACGGCAGTACTTC.

This clonotype occurred a few times. The chain uses TRBV7-9 and TRBJ1-4, with D possibly matching TRBD1 (6 bases). Deletions cut 5 bases from V and 7 bases from J, with 20 bases between. From germline, CDR1 is SEHNR and CDR2 FQNEAQ (reference sequence). The CDR3 has 16 amino acids. The CDR3 DNA sequence: TGTGCCAGCAGCGGATGGGACAAAACGGATGGTGAAAAACTGTTTTTT. It yields the protein CASSGWDKTDGEKLFF.

This clonotype was recorded only once. This chain connects TRBV30 to TRBJ1-2; possibly TRBD1 for D (6 bases). Germline CDR1 GTSNPN, CDR2 SVGIG (reference sequence). The CDR3 runs 13 residues. The germline V and J ends were trimmed by 2 bases and 7 bases, with 14 bases remaining between them. CDR3 bases: TGTGCCTGGAGTCTGGATGAGGGGGTTGGCTACACCTTC. Encoded protein: CAWSLDEGVGYTF.

V usage is TRBV20-1 and J usage is TRBJ2-7, with TRBD2 as a possible D gene (5 bases). Trimming removed 1 base at V and 5 bases at J, with 21 bases between. The germline V gene encodes CDR1 DFQATT and CDR2 SNEGSKA (reference sequence). The CDR3 contains 16 residues. In DNA, the CDR3 is TGCAGTGCTAGAGGGTCCCCGGACTTAGGCTGGGACGAGCAGTACTTC. Its protein product is CSARGSPDLGWDEQYF.

The chain employs TRBV6-5 and TRBJ2-5; TRBD2 is a possible D gene (5 bases). Germline V lookup: CDR1 MNHEY, CDR2 SVGAGI. V gave up 5 bases and J gave up 6 bases, with 16 bases separating them. This CDR3 is 14 amino acids long. CDR3 coding DNA: TGTGCCAGCAGTCCCTCAGGTAGCGAAAAGACCCAGTACTTC. Protein sequence: CASSPSGSEKTQYF.

The chain is built from TRBV20-1 and TRBJ2-5, with D hard to call. This CDR3 is 15 amino acids long. V dropped 6 bases and J dropped 5 bases, with 22 bases sitting between them. Germline CDR1 is DFQATT and CDR2 is SNEGSKA (reference sequence). This chain's CDR3 is CSADPSGQPSETQYF. The CDR3 bases are TGCAGTGCCGATCCTTCGGGCCAGCCCTCGGAGACCCAGTACTTC.

The chain uses TRBV6-6 and TRBJ1-1, with TRBD1 identical over 7 bases. Germline CDR1 and CDR2: MNHNY and SVGAGI (reference sequence). The CDR3 covers 15 residues. Trimming took 4 bases from V and 1 from J; bases not matched to a gene: 6. The CDR3: CASSLEQGWNTEAFF. The CDR3 DNA is TGTGCCAGCAGTTTGGAACAGGGGTGGAACACTGAAGCTTTCTTT.

This clonotype was seen ten or more times. At one end the junction does not follow the germline gene, possibly because of a read error. The chain uses TRBV27 and TRBJ1-6; a possible D gene is TRBD1 (5 bases). This CDR3 spans 16 amino acids. Germline CDR1 and CDR2: MNHEY and SMNVEV (reference sequence). The CDR3 protein is CASSLTASSYNSPLHF. CDR3 bases: TGCGCCAGCAGCTTGACAGCCAGCTCCTATAATTCACCCCTCCACTTT.

This chain links TRBV6-6 with TRBJ2-5; D is undetermined. CDR1 MNHNY and CDR2 SVGAGI come from the germline V gene (reference sequence). The CDR3 is 13 residues long. Trimming took 2 bases from V and 3 from J, leaving 7 bases between them. The CDR3 DNA sequence: TGTGCCAGCAGTTACCGCTCCAAAGAGACCCAGTACTTC. Translating it yields CASSYRSKETQYF.

This clonotype has a handful of counts. This sequence joins TRBV20-1 and TRBJ2-1; no reliable D call. Between the trimmed V and J ends, which lost 3 bases and 8 bases, there was a span of 8 bases. There are 11 residues in the CDR3. Germline-derived CDR1 and CDR2 are DFQATT and SNEGSKA (reference sequence). The CDR3 nucleotides read TGCAGTGCTAGTTTACTGGATGAGCAGTTCTTC. Its protein product is CSASLLDEQFF.

This clonotype occurred once. A single base separates this from a much larger clone, so it may be a read error. The chain combines TRBV28 with TRBJ2-5; 7 bases are a match to TRBD2. The CDR3 has 12 residues. Germline CDR1 and CDR2: MDHEN and SYDVKM. CDR3 bases: TGTGCCAGCAGGCTGAGGCGGGAGACCCAGGACTTC. Protein sequence: CASRLRRETQDF.

This clonotype was found a few times. The genes are TRBV28 and TRBJ2-5, with D tentatively TRBD1 or TRBD2 (5 bases each). This CDR3 is 17 amino acids long. Germline CDR1 reads MDHEN; CDR2 reads SYDVKM. Trimming cost V 2 bases and J 6 bases, with 22 bases left between them. CDR3 nucleotides: TGTGCCAGCAGTTTACTCCGGGGCGAGGAGAGAGCCAAGACCCAGTACTTC. Protein: CASSLLRGEERAKTQYF. Looking up the rest from reference TRBV28 and TRBJ2-5 gives the full variable domain: DVKVTQSSRYLVKRTGEKVFLECVQDMDHENMFWYRQDPGLGLRLIYFSYDVKMKEKGDIPEGYSVSREKKERFSLILESASTNQTSMYLCASSLLRGEERAKTQYFGPGTRLLVL.

This clonotype was picked up many times. The junction and the germline gene differ at one end; a read error may be behind it. The V gene is TRBV5-1, the J gene TRBJ1-2; D remains ambiguous. Germline-derived CDR1 and CDR2 are SGHRS and YFSETQ. CDR3 length equals 14 residues. CDR3 sequence: CASSLAEANYGYTF. The CDR3 DNA is TGTGCCAGCAGCTTGGCCGAGGCTAACTATGGCTACACCTTC.

A note on this clonotype: Germline is not matched at one junction end, which may reflect a read error. CDR3 region: CACSLVDRGRPDYGYTF. The DNA of the CDR3 is TGCGCCTGCAGCTTGGTGGACAGGGGGCGCCCAGACTATGGCTACACCTTC. The genes are TRBV5-1 and TRBJ1-2, with 11 positions matching TRBD1. Germline CDR1 SGHRS, CDR2 YFSETQ. This CDR3 has 17 amino acids.